One sample yielded the 3 T cell receptor beta chains listed below, sequenced in a study of cytomegalovirus exposure and HLA in healthy donors. PCR used 60 Vbeta primers and 13 Jbeta primers. Profiling relied on immunoSEQ multiplex PCR, and the TCRdb table lists in-frame clones only, not all of them. This sample carries fewer than 250,000 clones, under 90% of them seen once, and the ten largest clones take 1% to 1.5%. Input material: PBMCs. These receptors were obtained from a human donor in good health.

This rearrangement joins TRBV29-1 to TRBJ2-5, with 8 bases aligning to TRBD1. V was clipped by 3 bases and J by 5 bases; unmatched bases: 8. The CDR3 runs 14 residues. Germline V lookup: CDR1 SQVTM, CDR2 ANQGSEA. CDR3 sequence: CSVEVTGAGETQYF. The CDR3 coding sequence is TGCAGCGTTGAGGTGACAGGGGCGGGGGAGACCCAGTACTTC.

This rearrangement joins TRBV19 to TRBJ1-5; D is possibly TRBD1 (6 bases). The CDR3 length is 16 residues. Trimming took off 4 bases at V and 3 bases at J, with 16 bases between the two ends. The germline V gene encodes CDR1 LNHDA and CDR2 SQIVND (reference sequence). CDR3 sequence: CASSTQGTRDNQPQHF. The CDR3 DNA is TGTGCCAGTAGTACCCAGGGGACCCGGGACAATCAGCCCCAGCATTTT.

The rearrangement joins TRBV7-9 to TRBJ2-1; D remains ambiguous. The germline gives CDR1 SEHNR, CDR2 FQNEAQ (reference sequence). V shed 7 bases and J shed 2 bases, with 18 bases lying between them. This CDR3 spans 16 amino acids. CDR3: CASTPSGFLAYNEQFF. Written as DNA, the CDR3 is TGTGCCAGCACCCCGTCCGGGTTTCTCGCCTACAATGAGCAGTTCTTC.